This is a list of T cell receptor beta chains from one sample in a study of blood T cell repertoires in COVID-19. Clones were sequenced by immunoSEQ multiplex PCR, and TCRdb holds only the in-frame ones, with some missing. The sample lists 300,000 to 400,000 clones; around nine tenths were seen once. The sequencing input was peripheral blood. These receptors all come from a human donor in a cohort sampled during active COVID-19. Both conserved end residues are part of each CDR3. Each record gives: V gene, D gene, clone size, J gene, CDR3 DNA, CDR3 protein. D genes are given only for firm matches. Clone size, where shown, is once, few, many, or a class for clones that have expanded.

v_gene: TRBV5-1
d_gene: NA
abundance: NA
j_gene: TRBJ2-3
CDR3nt: TGCGCCAGCAGCAGAAGGGCGGGAACAGATACGCAGTATTTT
CDR3aa: CASSRRAGTDTQYF

v_gene: TRBV19
d_gene: NA
abundance: NA
j_gene: TRBJ1-3
CDR3nt: TGTGCCAGTGGTGGCGGGTCTCGGCCAGGAAACACCATATATTTT
CDR3aa: CASGGGSRPGNTIYF

v_gene: TRBV14
d_gene: NA
abundance: NA
j_gene: TRBJ1-3
CDR3nt: TGTGCCAGCAGCCAAGATAATCCGACAGCCTCTGGAAACACCATATATTTT
CDR3aa: CASSQDNPTASGNTIYF

v_gene: TRBV5-4
d_gene: NA
abundance: NA
j_gene: TRBJ2-2
CDR3nt: TGTGCCAGCAGCTGGGGGGGCAGGACAGGGACCGGGGAGCTGTTTTTT
CDR3aa: CASSWGGRTGTGELFF

v_gene: TRBV6-2/TRBV6-3
d_gene: NA
abundance: NA
j_gene: TRBJ1-6
CDR3nt: TGTGCCAGCAGTTACCTACCGGAGGCTCTAGAGGACTCACCCCTCCACTTT
CDR3aa: CASSYLPEALEDSPLHF

v_gene: TRBV7-6
d_gene: TRBD2
abundance: few
j_gene: TRBJ2-2
CDR3nt: TGTGCCAGCAGCGCCCCCACGGGACTAGAAGGCACCGGGGAGCTGTTTTTT
CDR3aa: CASSAPTGLEGTGELFF

v_gene: TRBV5-4
d_gene: NA
abundance: NA
j_gene: TRBJ2-3
CDR3nt: TGTGCCAGCAGCACCTACAAGGAGGATACGCAGTATTTT
CDR3aa: CASSTYKEDTQYF

v_gene: TRBV6-5
d_gene: NA
abundance: once
j_gene: TRBJ2-2
CDR3nt: TGTGCCAGTAAATCAGGGGTTCTAACCGGGGAGCTGTTTTTT
CDR3aa: CASKSGVLTGELFF

v_gene: TRBV9
d_gene: NA
abundance: NA
j_gene: TRBJ1-1
CDR3nt: TGTGCCAGCAGCGTAGGTGACACCCGTGGCACTGAAGCTTTCTTT
CDR3aa: CASSVGDTRGTEAFF

v_gene: TRBV5-1
d_gene: TRBD1
abundance: NA
j_gene: TRBJ2-2
CDR3nt: TGCGCCAGCAGCGACAGGGGGAACACCGGGGAGCTGTTTTTT
CDR3aa: CASSDRGNTGELFF

v_gene: TRBV4-1
d_gene: TRBD1
abundance: NA
j_gene: TRBJ1-6
CDR3nt: TGCGCCAGCAGCACCACCGGGACAGGGTCCTCACCCCTCCACTTT
CDR3aa: CASSTTGTGSSPLHF

v_gene: TRBV11-2
d_gene: TRBD2
abundance: NA
j_gene: TRBJ2-1
CDR3nt: TGTGCCAGCAGCTTAACTAGCGGGACCGCTGAGCAGTTCTTC
CDR3aa: CASSLTSGTAEQFF

v_gene: TRBV5-4
d_gene: NA
abundance: NA
j_gene: TRBJ1-2
CDR3nt: TGTGCCAGCAGCTTACAGGGTAACTATGGCTACACCTTC
CDR3aa: CASSLQGNYGYTF

v_gene: TRBV27
d_gene: NA
abundance: NA
j_gene: TRBJ2-1
CDR3nt: TGTGCCAGCAGTTTATACAGGGCTGGGAATGAGCAGTTCTTC
CDR3aa: CASSLYRAGNEQFF

v_gene: TRBV5-6
d_gene: NA
abundance: NA
j_gene: TRBJ1-4
CDR3nt: TGTGCCAGCAGCTTGGATTGGCGGAAGGATGAAAAACTGTTTTTT
CDR3aa: CASSLDWRKDEKLFF

v_gene: TRBV4-1
d_gene: NA
abundance: few
j_gene: TRBJ2-1
CDR3nt: TGCGCCAGCAGCCAGCGGGGGCCTTACACCTACAATGAGCAGTTCTTC
CDR3aa: CASSQRGPYTYNEQFF

v_gene: TRBV3-1/TRBV3-2
d_gene: NA
abundance: NA
j_gene: TRBJ2-5
CDR3nt: TGTGCCAGCAGCCGCTTAGAGGAGACCCAGTACTTC
CDR3aa: CASSRLEETQYF

v_gene: TRBV5-1
d_gene: TRBD1
abundance: NA
j_gene: TRBJ2-3
CDR3nt: TGCGCCAGCAGATCCGACAGGGAGACAGATACGCAGTATTTT
CDR3aa: CASRSDRETDTQYF

v_gene: TRBV3-1/TRBV3-2
d_gene: TRBD1
abundance: NA
j_gene: TRBJ1-5
CDR3nt: TGTGCCAGCAGCCCGACTCGTGACAGGGGCAATCAGCCCCAGCATTTT
CDR3aa: CASSPTRDRGNQPQHF

v_gene: TRBV14
d_gene: NA
abundance: NA
j_gene: TRBJ2-1
CDR3nt: TGTGCCAGCAGGTACGGCCGGAGCTCCTACAATGAGCAGTTCTTC
CDR3aa: CASRYGRSSYNEQFF

v_gene: TRBV27
d_gene: TRBD2
abundance: NA
j_gene: TRBJ2-7
CDR3nt: TGTGCCAGCAGTTTATATGGCGGGAGTTCCTACGAGCAGTACTTC
CDR3aa: CASSLYGGSSYEQYF

v_gene: TRBV10-1
d_gene: TRBD1
abundance: NA
j_gene: TRBJ2-1
CDR3nt: TGCGCCAGCAGGAGATACTTACCGGGACAGGGGAATAAAGCGCTATCCTACAATGAGCAGTTCTTC
CDR3aa: CASRRYLPGQGNKALSYNEQFF

v_gene: TRBV18
d_gene: NA
abundance: NA
j_gene: TRBJ2-1
CDR3nt: TGTGCCAGCTCACCGGGGAGCTCCTACAATGAGCAGTTCTTC
CDR3aa: CASSPGSSYNEQFF

v_gene: TRBV29-1
d_gene: NA
abundance: NA
j_gene: TRBJ1-1
CDR3nt: TGCAGCTCCCGCCAGGGGAGTAACACTGAAGCTTTCTTT
CDR3aa: CSSRQGSNTEAFF

v_gene: TRBV5-1
d_gene: TRBD1
abundance: NA
j_gene: TRBJ2-2
CDR3nt: TGCGCCAGCAGCTTTAACGGACAGGGGTACACCGGGGAGCTGTTTTTT
CDR3aa: CASSFNGQGYTGELFF

v_gene: TRBV7-9
d_gene: NA
abundance: once
j_gene: TRBJ2-2
CDR3nt: TGTGCCAGCAACAGGGAATACACCGGGGAGCTGTTTTTT
CDR3aa: CASNREYTGELFF

v_gene: TRBV28
d_gene: TRBD1
abundance: NA
j_gene: TRBJ1-2
CDR3nt: TGTGCCAGCACCGAACCCGACAGGGCTTATGGCTACACCTTC
CDR3aa: CASTEPDRAYGYTF

v_gene: TRBV28
d_gene: TRBD1
abundance: NA
j_gene: TRBJ1-5
CDR3nt: TGTGCCATCCAATCCGGGACAGGGGGTCAGCCCCAGCATTTT
CDR3aa: CAIQSGTGGQPQHF

v_gene: TRBV12-3/TRBV12-4
d_gene: TRBD1
abundance: NA
j_gene: TRBJ1-5
CDR3nt: TGTGCCAGCAGTCAGGGGGCAGGTCAGCCCCAGCATTTT
CDR3aa: CASSQGAGQPQHF

v_gene: TRBV7-6
d_gene: NA
abundance: NA
j_gene: TRBJ1-2
CDR3nt: TGTGCCAGCAGCCCGGGAACCTTCTATGGCTACACCTTC
CDR3aa: CASSPGTFYGYTF

v_gene: TRBV6-5
d_gene: NA
abundance: NA
j_gene: TRBJ1-6
CDR3nt: TGTGCCAGCAGTTCGACAGGTCCTAATTCACCCCTCCACTTT
CDR3aa: CASSSTGPNSPLHF

v_gene: TRBV28
d_gene: NA
abundance: once
j_gene: TRBJ1-2
CDR3nt: TGTGCCACCCTTATATCCTATGGCTACACCTTC
CDR3aa: CATLISYGYTF

v_gene: TRBV9
d_gene: TRBD2
abundance: NA
j_gene: TRBJ2-2
CDR3nt: TGTGCCAGCAGCCCCGTATGGGGGGGAGACACCGGGGAGCTGTTTTTT
CDR3aa: CASSPVWGGDTGELFF

v_gene: TRBV12-3/TRBV12-4
d_gene: NA
abundance: NA
j_gene: TRBJ1-3
CDR3nt: TGTGCCAGCAGTTTGACTCTTTACGCCATATATTTT
CDR3aa: CASSLTLYAIYF

v_gene: TRBV30
d_gene: NA
abundance: few
j_gene: TRBJ1-2
CDR3nt: TGTGCCTGGATACTCGGGGGGGGCTATGGCTACACCTTC
CDR3aa: CAWILGGGYGYTF

v_gene: TRBV7-9
d_gene: NA
abundance: NA
j_gene: TRBJ2-7
CDR3nt: TGTGCCAGCAGCTTACGAGGGTGGGAGCAGTACTTC
CDR3aa: CASSLRGWEQYF

v_gene: TRBV30
d_gene: NA
abundance: many
j_gene: TRBJ1-6
CDR3nt: TGTGCCTGGAGTGTTGGGGGGGCGGCGGCAGGATCACCCCTCCACTTT
CDR3aa: CAWSVGGAAAGSPLHF

v_gene: TRBV19
d_gene: NA
abundance: NA
j_gene: TRBJ2-7
CDR3nt: TGTGCCAGTAGTCCCTTTGGGGCTACCTCCTACGAGCAGTACTTC
CDR3aa: CASSPFGATSYEQYF

v_gene: TRBV28
d_gene: NA
abundance: once
j_gene: TRBJ1-2
CDR3nt: TGTGCCAGCAGTTTCTACGAGGGAGAAGGTCTGCATGGCTACACCTTC
CDR3aa: CASSFYEGEGLHGYTF

v_gene: TRBV7-3
d_gene: NA
abundance: NA
j_gene: TRBJ1-1
CDR3nt: TGTGCCAGCAGCCCTAACGGGGGGGTGAACACTGAAGCTTTCTTT
CDR3aa: CASSPNGGVNTEAFF

v_gene: TRBV28
d_gene: TRBD1
abundance: once
j_gene: TRBJ1-2
CDR3nt: TGTGCCAGCAGGCCAGGACAGGGGAGCTATGGCTACACCTTC
CDR3aa: CASRPGQGSYGYTF

v_gene: TRBV7-2
d_gene: NA
abundance: NA
j_gene: TRBJ2-7
CDR3nt: TGTGCCAGCAGCACCCAAGGGGGGGCTTCCTCCTACGAGCAGTACTTC
CDR3aa: CASSTQGGASSYEQYF

v_gene: TRBV29-1
d_gene: NA
abundance: once
j_gene: TRBJ2-1
CDR3nt: TGCAGCGTTGAAGTCTCAGCGGACTCCTACAATGAGCAGTTCTTC
CDR3aa: CSVEVSADSYNEQFF

v_gene: TRBV4-2
d_gene: TRBD2
abundance: NA
j_gene: TRBJ2-3
CDR3nt: TGTGCCAGCAGCCAAGAGACGGGGACCTGGGGAGGGACAGATACGCAGTATTTT
CDR3aa: CASSQETGTWGGTDTQYF

v_gene: TRBV14
d_gene: NA
abundance: NA
j_gene: TRBJ1-2
CDR3nt: TGTGCCAGCAGCCAAGATAGCTCGACTTCGGGGGGCTACACCTTC
CDR3aa: CASSQDSSTSGGYTF

v_gene: TRBV5-4
d_gene: TRBD1
abundance: NA
j_gene: TRBJ2-1
CDR3nt: TGTGCCAGCAGTGACAGGGAATACAATGAGCAGTTCTTC
CDR3aa: CASSDREYNEQFF

v_gene: TRBV10-1
d_gene: TRBD1
abundance: NA
j_gene: TRBJ2-7
CDR3nt: TGCGCCAGCAGTGGGGGACAGTCCTACGAGCAGTACTTC
CDR3aa: CASSGGQSYEQYF